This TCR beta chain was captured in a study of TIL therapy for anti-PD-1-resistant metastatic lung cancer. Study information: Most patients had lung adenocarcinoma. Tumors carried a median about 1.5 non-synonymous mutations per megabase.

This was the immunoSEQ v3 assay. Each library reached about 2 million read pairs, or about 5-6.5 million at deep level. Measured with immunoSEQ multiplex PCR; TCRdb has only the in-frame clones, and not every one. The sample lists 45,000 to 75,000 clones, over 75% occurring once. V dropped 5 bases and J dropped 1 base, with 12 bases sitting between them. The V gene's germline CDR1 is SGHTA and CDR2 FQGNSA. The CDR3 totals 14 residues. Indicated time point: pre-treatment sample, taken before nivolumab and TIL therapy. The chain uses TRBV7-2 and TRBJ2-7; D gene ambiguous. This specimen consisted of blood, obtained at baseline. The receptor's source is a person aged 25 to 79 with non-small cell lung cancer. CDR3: CASSPSERSYEQYF. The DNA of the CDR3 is TGTGCCAGCAGCCCTTCAGAGCGATCCTACGAGCAGTACTTC. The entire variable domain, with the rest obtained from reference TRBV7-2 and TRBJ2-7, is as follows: GAGVSQSPSNKVTEKGKDVELRCDPISGHTALYWYRQSLGQGLEFLIYFQGNSAPDKSGLPSDRFSAERTGGSVSTLTIQRTQQEDSAVYLCASSPSERSYEQYFGPGTRLTVT.